The source of this TCR beta chain is a study of T cells in Graves' hyperthyroidism and ophthalmopathy. Findings and caveats of the study: Researchers found most expanded thyroid clonotypes above 0.001 in blood as well.

Amplification yielded TCR beta CDR3 regions, with RNA transcripts as the source. The TCR CDR3 first-round RT-PCR relied on the HTBI primer set. Each CDR3 protein is one row after TCRdb ran MiXCR on the multiplex PCR reads. The sample lists about 290,000 distinct CDR3 sequences, 13% seen once, with almost 8% in the top ten. This clonotype came up many times. Antigen specificity is unknown. With 0 bases removed from V and 5 bases from J, the gap between germline ends came to 12 bases. The CDR3 loop spans 14 amino acids. Per germline, CDR1 SGDLS and CDR2 YYNGEE. J is TRBJ2-7 and V is TRBV9, with D possibly matching TRBD2 (7 bases). This receptor was taken from a woman in her 30s with Graves' hyperthyroidism that later progressed to Graves' ophthalmopathy. The sample taken for sequencing was blood. CDR3 sequence: CASSVEGGSDEQYF. The CDR3 DNA reads TGTGCCAGCAGCGTAGAGGGGGGGAGCGACGAGCAGTACTTC. The variable domain in full, with the rest retrieved from reference TRBV9 and TRBJ2-7, is DSGVTQTPKHLITATGQRVTLRCSPRSGDLSVYWYQQSLDQGLQFLIQYYNGEERAKGNILERFSAQQFPDLHSELNLSSLELGDSALYFCASSVEGGSDEQYFGPGTRLTVT.